One and the same sample provided the 12 T cell receptor beta chains below, sequenced in a study of T-cell memory formation after mild COVID-19. TCRdb passed the 5' RACE reads through MiXCR, listing each CDR3 protein once. The table shows approximately 89,000 distinct CDR3 sequences, with roughly 25% occurring only once. Sequences were obtained from PBMCs or a T cell subset sorted from them (not recorded which). The receptor source for this set is a man between 18 and 29 years old who had mild COVID-19 (a few samples of this study predate the infection). Cell type and time point are not known.

This clonotype has more than one count but fewer than ten. V and J are TRBV4-3 and TRBJ2-3; 8 nucleotides agree with TRBD2. The junction had 3 bases not matched to a gene; V was cut back by 1 base and J by 0 bases. The CDR3 consists of 16 residues. Germline V lookup: CDR1 LGHNA, CDR2 YSLEER. The CDR3 DNA follows: TGCGCCAGCAGCCAAGGAGCGGGGGTTAGCACAGATACGCAGTATTTT. As protein: CASSQGAGVSTDTQYF.

This clonotype was seen only a few times. As DNA, the CDR3 is TGCAGTGCTAACCGGGGGGAAGCCAAAAACATTCAGTACTTC. The encoded protein is CSANRGEAKNIQYF. This rearrangement joins TRBV20-1 to TRBJ2-4; 7 bases are a match to TRBD2. Germline CDR1 reads DFQATT; CDR2 reads SNEGSKA (reference sequence). V gave up 4 bases and J gave up 0 bases; unmatched junction bases: 3. The CDR3 is 14 amino acids.

The rearrangement links TRBV11-3 to TRBJ2-3; the D gene is possibly TRBD1 (5 bases). The V gene's germline CDR1 is SGHNT and CDR2 YENEEA. The CDR3 consists of 16 residues. V gave up 1 base and J gave up 6 bases, with 17 bases separating them. CDR3 DNA: TGTGCCAGCAGCTTAGGTGGGGCAGGGTTAACGGATACGCAGTATTTT. Protein product: CASSLGGAGLTDTQYF.

This clonotype occurred a few times. The chain uses TRBV4-1 and TRBJ1-1; perhaps TRBD1 as D (6 bases). V dropped 1 base and J dropped 7 bases, with 16 bases sitting between them. The germline gives CDR1 MGHRA, CDR2 YSYEKL. This CDR3 region has 15 residues. The CDR3 spells CASSQATFRDNEAFF. Here the CDR3 DNA reads TGCGCCAGCAGCCAAGCCACCTTCAGGGACAATGAAGCTTTCTTT.

The chain is built from TRBV4-2 and TRBJ2-1; D is unclear. The CDR3 loop spans 12 amino acids. Germline CDR1 is LGHNA and CDR2 is YNFKEQ. V dropped 4 bases and J dropped 10 bases, with 11 bases sitting between them. CDR3 nucleotides: TGTGCCAGCAGCCCCTACAACGAGGAGCAGTTCTTC. The encoded protein is CASSPYNEEQFF.

In DNA form, the CDR3 reads TGCGCCAGCAGTGAGGGGCGGGGGGCCACCGGGGAGCTGTTTTTT. Its protein is CASSEGRGATGELFF. V and J are TRBV10-2 and TRBJ2-2; 8 bases match TRBD2. V lost 2 bases to trimming and J lost 4 bases; unmatched junction nucleotides: 3. Germline-derived CDR1 and CDR2 are WSHSY and SAAADI. There are 15 residues in the CDR3.

This clonotype came up a few times. The rearrangement uses TRBV5-1 and TRBJ2-1, with TRBD1 matching over 8 bases. V trimming: 4 bases; J trimming: 7 bases; junction bases outside the gene matches: 13. CDR1 is SGHRS, CDR2 YFSETQ, per germline. The CDR3 is 16 amino acids. CDR3 in amino acids: CASSTRTGYDSNEQFF. In DNA, the CDR3 is TGCGCCAGCAGCACTCGGACAGGGTATGACAGTAATGAGCAGTTCTTC.

The chain links TRBV12-5 to TRBJ1-1, with D possibly being TRBD1 (6 bases). Deletions cut 9 bases from V and 0 bases from J, with 11 bases between. Germline values: CDR1 LGHNT, CDR2 FRNRAP. This CDR3 is built from 13 residues. In DNA, the CDR3 is TGTGCTAGCCACAGGGAAATGAACACTGAAGCTTTCTTT. It translates to CASHREMNTEAFF.

The chain carries TRBV6-6 and TRBJ1-2; TRBD1 is a possible D gene (5 bases). The CDR3 consists of 18 residues. Trimming cost V 2 bases and J 3 bases, with 22 bases left between them. Germline CDR1 MNHNY, CDR2 SVGAGI (reference sequence). The CDR3 protein is CASSYDINRDAMYYGYTF. In DNA, the CDR3 is TGTGCCAGCAGTTACGACATAAACCGGGACGCAATGTACTATGGCTACACCTTC.

Only a few counts were recorded for this clonotype. The chain employs TRBV9 and TRBJ2-3, with unresolved D. Germline-derived CDR1 and CDR2 are SGDLS and YYNGEE. The CDR3 covers 15 residues. Trimming pared 0 bases from V and 4 bases from J, leaving 12 bases between. The CDR3 loop is CASSVVGNLADTQYF. The DNA of the CDR3 is TGTGCCAGCAGCGTAGTGGGAAATTTGGCAGATACGCAGTATTTT.

This clonotype occurred a few times. V and J are TRBV5-5 and TRBJ2-7; D is possibly TRBD1 or TRBD2 (5 bases each). Germline CDR1 reads SGHKS; CDR2 reads YYEKEE (reference sequence). This CDR3 has 15 amino acids. V was clipped by 4 bases and J by 2 bases, with 16 bases between them. The chain's CDR3 is CASSVSWGSTYEQYF. The CDR3 DNA follows: TGTGCCAGCAGCGTATCTTGGGGGAGCACCTACGAGCAGTACTTC.

The chain employs TRBV25-1 and TRBJ2-5; D remains unclear. The CDR3 runs to 11 residues. The V end lost 3 bases, the J end lost 7 bases, and 6 bases lay between the germline ends. The germline gives CDR1 MGHDK, CDR2 SYGVNS. The CDR3 sequence: CASSEVVTQYF. The CDR3, as DNA: TGTGCCAGCAGTGAGGTAGTGACCCAGTACTTC. The full variable domain, its missing parts supplied by reference TRBV25-1 and TRBJ2-5, is EADIYQTPRYLVIGTGKKITLECSQTMGHDKMYWYQQDPGMELHLIHYSYGVNSTEKGDLSSESTVSRIRTEHFPLTLESARPSHTSQYLCASSEVVTQYFGPGTRLLVL.